This TCR beta chain comes out of a study of control samples from healthy donors and cancer patients (dated by TCRdb to about 2020). This clone came up once. Its antigen is unknown. Base qualities are not provided; no much larger clone lies one nucleotide away. Libraries came from the immunoSEQ multiplex PCR assay. Held by TCRdb, this immuneACCESS table contains in-frame sequences only and omits some clones. Under half of the omission traces to an unresolved V gene where checked; the cause of the rest is unknown. This sample lists around 70,000 clones; over 80% were detected once. 15% to 18% of the sample is taken by the ten largest. CDR1 and CDR2, looked up from the germline V gene (reference sequence), are LNHDA and SQIVND. A distance of 10 bases separates the germline ends of V and J, which lose 1 base and 3 bases respectively. Reading from cysteine to phenylalanine, the CDR3 counts 15 amino acids. This entry keeps only the CDR3 DNA: 45 bases, framed from base 1.

The receptor's source is a man in his 60s in good health. Sequencing was performed on blood. The chain is assembled from TRBV19 and TRBJ2-1; a weak D assignment points to TRBD1 (5 bases agree). The CDR3 in this case is CASSIAGRSYNEQFF. At the DNA level, the sequence is TGTGCCAGTAGTATAGCAGGGCGTAGCTACAATGAGCAGTTCTTC.